Listed here are 12 T cell receptor beta chains from one sample, sequenced in a study of identical twins. From the 5' RACE reads, TCRdb called clonotypes with MiXCR, one entry per CDR3 protein. Among about 1.7 million distinct CDR3 sequences, about 32% were seen once, and the ten largest hold 0.25% to 0.3%. Sequenced: cord blood. All receptors derive from a newborn girl in good health.

This clonotype was detected a few times. The J gene is TRBJ2-1, the V gene TRBV7-2; D is perhaps TRBD2 (5 bases). V was shortened by 8 bases and J by 8 bases, with 19 bases between the two germline ends. Germline assignment: CDR1 SGHTA and CDR2 FQGNSA. The CDR3 consists of 14 residues. CDR3 DNA: TGTGCCAGCCTCCCCACTAGTTCTCGGTATGAGCAGTTCTTC. It is translated as CASLPTSSRYEQFF. Full variable domain (outside the CDR3, taken from reference TRBV7-2 and TRBJ2-1): GAGVSQSPSNKVTEKGKDVELRCDPISGHTALYWYRQSLGQGLEFLIYFQGNSAPDKSGLPSDRFSAERTGGSVSTLTIQRTQQEDSAVYLCASLPTSSRYEQFFGPGTRLTVL.

The chain joins TRBV27 to TRBJ2-7; TRBD1 is a possible D gene (5 bases). Deletions cut 5 bases from V and 7 bases from J, with 21 bases between. There are 15 residues in the CDR3. The germline V gene has CDR1 MNHEY and CDR2 SMNVEV (reference sequence). The CDR3 DNA reads TGTGCCAGCAGTATGTCCCAGGGTGCTGCTAGGGAGCAGTACTTC. It encodes CASSMSQGAAREQYF.

V gene TRBV4-1 combines with J gene TRBJ2-6, with TRBD2 as a possible D gene (6 bases). Trimming left V 1 base short and J 0 bases short, with 10 bases between. Germline V gene data show CDR1 as MGHRA and CDR2 as YSYEKL. CDR3 length: 17 amino acids. CDR3 DNA: TGCGCCAGCAGCCAAGTCCAGGGAGGCTCTGGGGCCAACGTCCTGACTTTC. Translating gives CASSQVQGGSGANVLTF.

This clonotype was detected a few times. The V and J genes are TRBV28 and TRBJ1-5, with a weak D call TRBD1 (5 bases). The CDR3 has 13 amino acids. Germline CDR1 reads MDHEN; CDR2 reads SYDVKM. V was cut by 6 bases and J by 9 bases, with 15 bases left in between. In nucleotides, the CDR3 is TGTGCCAGCAGGGTGACAGACCGTAGGCCCCAGCATTTT. Encoded protein: CASRVTDRRPQHF.

The CDR3: CASSRAGLADKGRRYNEQFF. The CDR3 DNA sequence: TGTGCCAGCTCACGGGCGGGACTAGCGGACAAGGGGAGAAGGTACAATGAGCAGTTCTTC. The chain joins TRBV18 to TRBJ2-1; 11 nucleotides match TRBD2. The CDR3 has 20 amino acids. Germline CDR1 reads KGHSH; CDR2 reads LQKENI. The J segment lost 4 bases and the V segment lost 4 bases, leaving 18 bases of the junction unmatched. The complete variable domain, with remaining parts taken from reference TRBV18 and TRBJ2-1, reads NAGVMQNPRHLVRRRGQEARLRCSPMKGHSHVYWYRQLPEEGLKFMVYLQKENIIDESGMPKERFSAEFPKEGPSILRIQQVVRGDSAAYFCASSRAGLADKGRRYNEQFFGPGTRLTVL.

The rearrangement uses TRBV20-1 and TRBJ2-1, with a possible D match to TRBD1 (6 bases). With 2 bases removed from V and 13 bases from J, the gap between germline ends came to 21 bases. Germline V gene lookup returns CDR1 DFQATT and CDR2 SNEGSKA (reference sequence). This CDR3 spans 14 amino acids. In DNA, the CDR3 is TGCAGTGCTAGAAAAAGGGGGAATCGAGAGACCCAGTTCTTC. Its protein is CSARKRGNRETQFF.

This chain links TRBV10-1 with TRBJ2-7, with D possibly matching TRBD1 (6 bases). The CDR3 extends over 14 amino acids. Per the germline V gene, CDR1 is WNHNN and CDR2 is SYGVQD (reference sequence). V lost 3 bases and J 0 bases, leaving 9 bases between the germline ends. CDR3 DNA: TGCGCCAGCAGTGACCGACAGGTCTCCTACGAGCAGTACTTC. This gives the protein CASSDRQVSYEQYF.

This clonotype was found a few times. The CDR3 DNA reads as TGCAGTGCTAGGACAGGGCCCAATGAGCAGTTCTTC. As protein: CSARTGPNEQFF. The chain couples TRBV20-1 to TRBJ2-1, with 7 bases that match TRBD1. V lost 3 bases, J lost 6 bases, and 2 bases stayed unmatched. Germline CDR1 reads DFQATT; CDR2 reads SNEGSKA (reference sequence). The CDR3 length is 12 residues.

This clonotype turned up a few times. V gene TRBV4-1 combines with J gene TRBJ2-7; the match to TRBD2 covers 14 bases. The germline V gene encodes CDR1 MGHRA and CDR2 YSYEKL. V lost 1 base to trimming and J lost 4 bases; unmatched junction nucleotides: 15. The CDR3 consists of 20 residues. CDR3 amino acids: CASSQVPGTSGRSPLYEQYF. Written as DNA, the CDR3 is TGCGCCAGCAGCCAAGTACCGGGGACTAGCGGGAGATCCCCCCTATACGAGCAGTACTTC.

This clonotype has only a few counts. The gene calls are TRBV9 and TRBJ1-2; 9 bases are a match to TRBD1. This CDR3 is 16 amino acids long. Germline V CDR1 and CDR2: SGDLS, YYNGEE. V dropped 2 bases and J dropped 8; count of bases not matched to a gene: 13. In nucleotides, the CDR3 is TGTGCCAGCAGCGTCGATAATTCACAGGGGGCGGAGGGCTACACCTTC. It is translated as CASSVDNSQGAEGYTF.

This clonotype was seen at least ten times. This chain uses TRBV25-1 with TRBJ2-3; 8 bases align to TRBD2. Germline V gene lookup returns CDR1 MGHDK and CDR2 SYGVNS. V shed 4 bases, J shed 5 bases, and the junction held 5 bases outside the gene matches. The CDR3 is 14 amino acids. CDR3 in DNA: TGTGCCAGCAGTGCACTTCTAGCGGGAGATACGCAGTATTTT. Its protein is CASSALLAGDTQYF.

The chain couples TRBV5-6 to TRBJ2-1, with a possible D match to TRBD1 (5 bases). Germline V CDR1 and CDR2: SGHDT, YYEEEE. The CDR3 length is 15 residues. V shed 0 bases and J shed 4 bases, with 11 bases lying between them. CDR3 amino acids: CASSLVGDRYNEQFF. The CDR3 DNA sequence: TGTGCCAGCAGCTTGGTAGGGGATCGGTACAATGAGCAGTTCTTC.